This T cell receptor beta chain came from a study of blood T cell repertoires in COVID-19. Study as a whole: Some COVID-19 samples were acute and others convalescent; all came from the United States, Italy and Spain.

Cohort assignment relied on participant-reported clinical history. Cohort 3 donors were reported recovered after two negative PCRs, clearance, or symptom resolution. Losses at the gene ends were 11 bases for V and 7 bases for J; bases not matched to a gene: 6. The CDR3 covers 13 residues. CDR1 is MNHEY and CDR2 is SVGAGI in the germline V gene. Per the original methods: Researchers report that nucleated cell counts were estimated from reference gene primer amplification. Sequenced by immunoSEQ multiplex PCR; TCRdb stores in-frame clones only, minus some. V, J and clone size were drawn from that table, and D and trimming were deduced from the DNA. Of over 200,000 clones listed, approximately 90% are singletons.

Sequencing was carried out using PBMCs or T cells enriched from blood (not recorded which). The receptor was isolated from a man aged 30-40 years who had recovered from COVID-19. The chain is built from TRBV6-5 and TRBJ2-2; TRBD2 aligns across 11 bases. The CDR3 DNA sequence: TGTGCCGGCCGACTAGCGGGGTTCGGGGAGCTGTTTTTT. This gives the protein CAGRLAGFGELFF.